Described below is a single T cell receptor beta chain sequence and its context. The sample originates from a study of blood T cell repertoires in COVID-19. Study in general: Material from acute and convalescent COVID-19 was sourced from the United States, Italy and Spain.

Some clones are missing from TCRdb's copy, which holds only in-frame ones; the method was immunoSEQ multiplex PCR. The sample records 200,000 to 300,000 clones, around 90% being singletons. V was pared by 3 bases and J by 6 bases, with 9 bases between. There are 12 residues in the CDR3. CDR1 and CDR2 (germline): SGHRS, YFSETQ. The genes are TRBV5-1 and TRBJ1-2; tentatively, D is TRBD1 (6 bases). This clonotype was obtained from a person aged 18 to 30 with COVID-19, enrolled during active disease. The sequencing sample was made of peripheral blood. CDR3 loop: CASSSDRNGYTF. The CDR3, as DNA: TGCGCCAGCAGCTCGGACAGAAATGGCTACACCTTC.